The 21 T cell receptor beta chains below were found in one sample sequenced in a study of blood T cells in healthy people across ages. A J-beta primer mix and a sample-barcoded 5' primer were used in a second PCR of roughly 6 to 11 cycles. Via MiXCR, TCRdb re-called the 5' RACE reads, giving one row per CDR3 protein. Among roughly 800,000 distinct CDR3 sequences, about three fifths were seen once, and the ten largest hold around 22%. The specimen was blood. The receptor source for this set is a man under 40 in good health.

A remark on this clonotype: A read error is possible here, since a much larger clone lies one base away. The rearrangement uses TRBV20-1 and TRBJ2-1; TRBD2 agrees at 12 bases. The CDR3 runs 17 residues. CDR1 and CDR2 (germline): DFQATT, SNEGSKA (reference sequence). CDR3: CSARDPSGRAGYNKQFF. In DNA form, the CDR3 reads TGCAGTGCTAGAGATCCTAGCGGGAGGGCCGGGTACAATAAGCAGTTCTTC.

As DNA, the CDR3 is TGCAGCGTTGAACCTAGCGGGACCCCCAATGAGCAGTTCTTC. Its protein is CSVEPSGTPNEQFF. The chain is built from TRBV29-1 and TRBJ2-1; 9 nucleotides agree with TRBD2. V gave up 2 bases and J gave up 6 bases; unmatched junction bases: 5. Germline CDR1 and CDR2: SQVTM and ANQGSEA. This CDR3 comprises 14 residues.

This chain links TRBV6-6 with TRBJ2-2, with 9 bases that match TRBD1. Unmatched junction bases numbered 6, after V lost 2 bases and J lost 8 bases. The CDR3 is 15 amino acids. Germline CDR1 is MNHNY and CDR2 is SVGAGI (reference sequence). Here the CDR3 reads CASSYTGQGSGELFF. CDR3 coding DNA: TGTGCCAGCAGTTACACCGGACAGGGGTCTGGGGAGCTGTTTTTT.

CDR3 protein: CASSLSRGAADTQYF. The CDR3 region has the DNA TGTGCCAGCAGCCTCAGTCGGGGGGCGGCAGATACGCAGTATTTT. The J gene is TRBJ2-3, the V gene TRBV7-2; tentative D call: TRBD2 (7 bases). There are 15 residues in the CDR3. V was shortened by 5 bases and J by 4 bases, with 16 bases between the two germline ends. From germline, CDR1 is SGHTA and CDR2 FQGNSA.

The sample holds many counts of this clonotype. One end of the junction does not line up with germline, which may come from a read error. The chain recombines TRBV9 with TRBJ2-5, with 9 bases that match TRBD1. Germline CDR1 reads SGDLS; CDR2 reads YYNGEE. The CDR3 totals 13 residues. CDR3 protein: CASSVGQGETQYF. In DNA form, the CDR3 reads TGCGCCAGCAGCGTGGGACAGGGAGAGACCCAGTACTTC. The complete variable domain, with remaining parts taken from reference TRBV9 and TRBJ2-5, reads DSGVTQTPKHLITATGQRVTLRCSPRSGDLSVYWYQQSLDQGLQFLIQYYNGEERAKGNILERFSAQQFPDLHSELNLSSLELGDSALYFCASSVGQGETQYFGPGTRLLVL.

The gene calls are TRBV24-1 and TRBJ2-1; D is possibly TRBD2 (5 bases). V was shortened by 4 bases and J by 0 bases, with 9 bases between the two germline ends. Germline V gene sequence: CDR1 KGHDR, CDR2 SFDVKD. The CDR3 has 15 amino acids. The CDR3 region is CATSELGSSYNEQFF. The CDR3 DNA follows: TGTGCCACCAGTGAACTTGGGAGCTCCTACAATGAGCAGTTCTTC.

The rearrangement links TRBV9 to TRBJ2-7; no reliable D call. Per the germline V gene, CDR1 is SGDLS and CDR2 is YYNGEE. V lost 0 bases to trimming and J lost 2 bases, with 9 bases between them. This CDR3 region has 14 residues. CDR3 in DNA: TGTGCCAGCAGCGTAGAGGTGGAAACCTACGAGCAGTACTTC. Protein sequence: CASSVEVETYEQYF.

Here the CDR3 reads CASSLRPGGGYNEQFF. CDR3 sequence (DNA): TGTGCCAGTAGTCTACGTCCCGGGGGAGGGTACAATGAGCAGTTCTTC. The chain is built from TRBV19 and TRBJ2-1; 7 bases are a match to TRBD2. The CDR3 runs 16 residues. The V gene's germline CDR1 is LNHDA and CDR2 SQIVND (reference sequence). V dropped 5 bases and J dropped 4; count of bases not matched to a gene: 11.

The chain couples TRBV7-2 to TRBJ2-3; no definite D call. This CDR3 spans 11 amino acids. V was shortened by 2 bases and J by 9 bases, with 6 bases between the two germline ends. The germline V gene has CDR1 SGHTA and CDR2 FQGNSA. The CDR3 region has the DNA TGTGCCAGCAGCTTATTTCGGACGCAGTATTTT. Amino acids: CASSLFRTQYF.

This chain uses TRBV7-8 with TRBJ2-1; TRBD2 matches at 8 bases. Germline V gives CDR1 SGHVS, CDR2 FQNEAQ. The CDR3 loop spans 17 amino acids. Losses at the gene ends were 5 bases for V and 6 bases for J; bases not matched to a gene: 15. CDR3 region: CASSQVMAGGFGNEQFF. The DNA for the CDR3 is TGTGCCAGCAGCCAGGTGATGGCGGGGGGTTTTGGCAATGAGCAGTTCTTC.

The chain's CDR3 is CASSKTGSWNEQYF. Here the CDR3 DNA reads TGTGCCAGCAGCAAAACGGGATCGTGGAACGAGCAGTACTTC. The chain joins TRBV9 to TRBJ2-7, with D possibly TRBD2 on 5 matching bases. Trimming took off 4 bases at V and 5 bases at J, with 16 bases between the two ends. The CDR3 totals 14 residues. Germline loops: CDR1 SGDLS, CDR2 YYNGEE. Together with reference TRBV9 and TRBJ2-7, the CDR3 gives the full variable domain: DSGVTQTPKHLITATGQRVTLRCSPRSGDLSVYWYQQSLDQGLQFLIQYYNGEERAKGNILERFSAQQFPDLHSELNLSSLELGDSALYFCASSKTGSWNEQYFGPGTRLTVT.

The chain links TRBV10-3 to TRBJ2-1; D might be TRBD1 (6 bases). The CDR3 runs to 14 residues. Germline V gives CDR1 ENHRY, CDR2 SYGVKD. Trimming shortened V by 0 bases and J by 9 bases, and 12 bases separated the two germline ends. The CDR3, as DNA: TGTGCCATCAGTGAGTCGACGGGACAAAGTGAGCAGTTCTTC. It specifies CAISESTGQSEQFF.

The genes are TRBV10-3 and TRBJ2-4; 13 bases match TRBD2. The CDR3 consists of 17 residues. V was clipped by 10 bases and J by 15 bases; unmatched bases: 24. From germline, CDR1 is ENHRY and CDR2 SYGVKD. CDR3 DNA sequence: TGTGCCAGCAAAGAAGGGACTAGCGGGACCAAGGCATACGAGCGGTACTTC. Protein product: CASKEGTSGTKAYERYF.

DNA for the CDR3: TGTGCCAGCAGCTTCTCGAACATTGGTGAGCAGTTCTTC. Protein product: CASSFSNIGEQFF. This rearrangement joins TRBV7-8 to TRBJ2-1; no reliable D call. Germline assignment: CDR1 SGHVS and CDR2 FQNEAQ. V was shortened by 3 bases and J by 9 bases, with 12 bases between the two germline ends. The CDR3 runs 13 residues.

This clonotype is deemed medium-sized. The chain uses TRBV4-1 and TRBJ2-1; 8 bases align to TRBD2. J lost 6 bases, V lost 5 bases, and 9 bases had no gene match. In germline, CDR1 is MGHRA, CDR2 YSYEKL. This CDR3 contains 15 residues. The CDR3 DNA sequence: TGCGCCAGCAGCTTACTAGCGGCCCCTGGCAATGAGCAGTTCTTC. Translated, it gives CASSLLAAPGNEQFF.

The J gene is TRBJ1-5, the V gene TRBV18, with 8 bases lining up with TRBD1. Germline V CDR1 and CDR2: KGHSH, LQKENI. With V trimmed by 4 bases and J by 7 bases, 9 bases remained unmatched. The CDR3 extends over 15 amino acids. The CDR3, as DNA: TGTGCCAGCTCACTAGAGACAGGGGCGGACCAGCCCCAGCATTTT. This translates into CASSLETGADQPQHF.

This rearrangement joins TRBV2 to TRBJ2-7; D is unclear. Trimming removed 8 bases from V and 2 bases from J, with 10 bases in between. From germline, CDR1 is SNHLY and CDR2 FYNNEI. The length of the CDR3 is 12 residues. The CDR3 bases are TGTGCCAGCGTCAGGTATGCCTACGAGCAGTACTTC. This gives the protein CASVRYAYEQYF.

This clonotype was counted a few times. This chain joins TRBV28 and TRBJ2-7; possibly TRBD2 for D (5 bases). The CDR3 extends over 11 amino acids. Per the germline V gene, CDR1 is MDHEN and CDR2 is SYDVKM. V was clipped by 5 bases and J by 3 bases, with 5 bases between them. This chain's CDR3 is CASSGLYEQYF. CDR3 nucleotide sequence: TGTGCCAGCAGTGGACTCTACGAGCAGTACTTC.

In its sample, this clonotype was seen many times. The chain is built from TRBV6-2 or TRBV6-3 and TRBJ2-1; 8 bases fit TRBD1. The end of the DNA fits TRBJ2-7 better, so the J call may be wrong. The length of the CDR3 is 14 residues. CDR1 MNHEY and CDR2 SVGEGT come from the germline V gene. DNA for the CDR3: TGTGCCAGCAGTCGACAGGGGTCCTACAATGAGCAGTACTTC. This gives the protein CASSRQGSYNEQYF.

This clonotype was seen once. The chain employs TRBV6-5 and TRBJ2-7, with 7 bases aligning to TRBD1. The CDR3 is 14 amino acids. Germline-derived CDR1 and CDR2 are MNHEY and SVGAGI. The trim removed 7 bases at V and 0 bases at J, leaving 6 bases unmatched. The CDR3 DNA is TGTGCCAGCACCGCAGGGGGATACTCCTACGAGCAGTACTTC. This encodes CASTAGGYSYEQYF.

The sample holds a few counts of this clonotype. The CDR3 sequence: CSVQDTRRETQYF. CDR3 DNA: TGCAGTGTGCAGGACACCAGGAGAGAGACCCAGTACTTC. V and J are TRBV20-1 and TRBJ2-5; tentatively, D is TRBD1 (5 bases). V gave up 7 bases and J gave up 4 bases, with 16 bases separating them. The CDR3 runs 13 residues. The germline V gene has CDR1 DFQATT and CDR2 SNEGSKA (reference sequence).